This TCR beta chain appears in the sequencing data of a study of cytomegalovirus exposure and HLA in healthy donors. In regard to this clone: The target antigen is unknown.

Study-wide points: What a later analysis showed was that several of the most significant clusters appeared linked to common viral pathogens. Previously analyzed data showed that most TCR beta V segments were productive at a frequency of about 87% or about 30%.

Germline V gives CDR1 LNHNV, CDR2 YYDKDF (reference sequence). This CDR3 spans 16 amino acids. V dropped 2 bases and J dropped 3; count of bases not matched to a gene: 4. The primer mix had 60 Vbeta and 13 Jbeta primers. Original analysis: Later reanalysis found 80 million or so unique TCR beta chains, 9 million to 12 million of them shared. Data came from immunoSEQ multiplex PCR; TCRdb stores just in-frame clones and leaves some out. V and J calls and clone size are given by that table; D and trimming were obtained from the DNA. This sample has about 200,000 clones, with 60% to 80% found just once. This chain links TRBV15 with TRBJ2-2, with 9 bases identical to TRBD2. Specimen: PBMCs. The TCR comes from a male donor in good health and CMV-seronegative. Written as DNA, the CDR3 is TGTGCCACCAGCAGATTAGCGGGAGAGGACACCGGGGAGCTGTTTTTT. It translates to CATSRLAGEDTGELFF.